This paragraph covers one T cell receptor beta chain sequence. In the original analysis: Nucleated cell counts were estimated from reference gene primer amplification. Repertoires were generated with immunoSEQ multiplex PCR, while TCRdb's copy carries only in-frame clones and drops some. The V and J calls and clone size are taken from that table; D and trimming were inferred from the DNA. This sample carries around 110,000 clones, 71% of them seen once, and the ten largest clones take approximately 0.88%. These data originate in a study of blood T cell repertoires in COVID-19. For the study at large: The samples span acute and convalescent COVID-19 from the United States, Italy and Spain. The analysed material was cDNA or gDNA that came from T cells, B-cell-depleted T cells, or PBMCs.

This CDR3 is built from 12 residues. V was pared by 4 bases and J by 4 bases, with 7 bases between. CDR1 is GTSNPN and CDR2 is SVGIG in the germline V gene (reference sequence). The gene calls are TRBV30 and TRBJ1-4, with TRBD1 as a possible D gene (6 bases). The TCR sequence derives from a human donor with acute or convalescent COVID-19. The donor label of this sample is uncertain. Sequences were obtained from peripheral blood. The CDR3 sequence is CAWNRDNEKLFF. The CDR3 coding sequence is TGTGCCTGGAACAGGGATAATGAAAAACTGTTTTTT. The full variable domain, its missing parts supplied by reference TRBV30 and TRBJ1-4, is SQTIHQWPATLVQPVGSPLSLECTVEGTSNPNLYWYRQAAGRGLQLLFYSVGIGQISSEVPQNLSASRPQDRQFILSSKKLLLSDSGFYLCAWNRDNEKLFFGSGTQLSVL.